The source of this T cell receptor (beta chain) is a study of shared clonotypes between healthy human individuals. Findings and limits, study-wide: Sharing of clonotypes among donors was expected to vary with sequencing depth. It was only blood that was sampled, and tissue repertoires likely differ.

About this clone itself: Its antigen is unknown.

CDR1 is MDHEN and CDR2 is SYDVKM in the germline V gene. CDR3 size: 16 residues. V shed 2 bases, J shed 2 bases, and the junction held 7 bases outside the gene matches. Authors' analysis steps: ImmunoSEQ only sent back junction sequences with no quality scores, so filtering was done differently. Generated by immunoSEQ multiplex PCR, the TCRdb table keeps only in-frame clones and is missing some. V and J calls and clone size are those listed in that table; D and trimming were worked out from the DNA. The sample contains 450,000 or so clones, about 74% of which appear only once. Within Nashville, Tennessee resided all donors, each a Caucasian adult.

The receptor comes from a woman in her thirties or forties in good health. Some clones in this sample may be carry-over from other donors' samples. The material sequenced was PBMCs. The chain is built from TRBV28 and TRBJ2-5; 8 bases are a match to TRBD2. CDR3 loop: CASSLTSGSRQETQYF. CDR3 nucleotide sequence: TGTGCCAGCAGTTTAACGAGCGGGAGCCGTCAAGAGACCCAGTACTTC.